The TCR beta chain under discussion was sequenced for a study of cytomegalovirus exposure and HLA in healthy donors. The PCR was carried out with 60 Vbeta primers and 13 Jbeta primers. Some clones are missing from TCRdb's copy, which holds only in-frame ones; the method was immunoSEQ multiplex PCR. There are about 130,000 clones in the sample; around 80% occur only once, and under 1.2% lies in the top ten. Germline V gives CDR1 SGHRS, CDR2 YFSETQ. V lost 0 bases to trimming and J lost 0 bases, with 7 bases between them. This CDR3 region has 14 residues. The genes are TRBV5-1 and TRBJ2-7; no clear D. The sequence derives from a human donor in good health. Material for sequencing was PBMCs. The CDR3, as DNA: TGCGCCAGCAGCTTGGGTTTCCGCTCCTACGAGCAGTACTTC. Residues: CASSLGFRSYEQYF.